A selection of T cell receptor beta chains follows, all from one sample in a study of OX40 agonist ivuxolimab in advanced cancers. Method: immunoSEQ multiplex PCR; TCRdb's copy keeps in-frame clones and lacks some. The sample lists fewer than 85,000 clones; approximately 82% were seen once. The source was CD4+ or CD8+ T cells sorted from blood, collected in a trial of the OX40 agonist ivuxolimab. Every receptor here comes from an adult with an advanced solid tumor such as melanoma, head and neck, liver or kidney cancer. CDR3s include the opening cysteine and the closing phenylalanine or tryptophan. D genes are given only for firm matches. The size of a clone is reported for some rows only, either as once, few or many, or as a class for expanded clones.

size,V,J,D,CDR3,DNA
NA,TRBV11-1,TRBJ2-1,TRBD2,CASSPLASGGNEQFF,TGTGCCAGCAGCCCCTTGGCTAGCGGGGGTAATGAGCAGTTCTTC
once,TRBV7-3,TRBJ1-1,NA,CASSLMGWGTEAFF,TGTGCCAGCAGCTTAATGGGCTGGGGCACTGAAGCTTTCTTT
few,TRBV7-2,TRBJ1-5,NA,CASSLDRDSNQPQHF,TGTGCCAGCAGCTTAGACAGGGATAGCAATCAGCCCCAGCATTTT
NA,TRBV11-1,TRBJ2-7,NA,CASSPRADEQYF,TGTGCCAGCAGCCCGAGAGCGGACGAGCAGTACTTC
NA,TRBV9,TRBJ2-3,TRBD1,CASSPTGTGVTDTQYF,TGTGCCAGCAGCCCCACCGGGACAGGGGTCACAGATACGCAGTATTTT
NA,TRBV30,TRBJ1-1,NA,CAWIRSAMNTEAFF,TGTGCCTGGATAAGGTCAGCCATGAACACTGAAGCTTTCTTT
few,TRBV9,TRBJ1-1,NA,CASSVEGLVNTEAFF,TGTGCCAGCAGCGTAGAAGGACTAGTGAACACTGAAGCTTTCTTT
NA,TRBV5-4,TRBJ1-2,TRBD1,CASSRTGAEGYTF,TGTGCCAGCAGCCGAACAGGGGCTGAGGGCTACACCTTC
NA,TRBV28,TRBJ2-1,NA,CASSLWGQGFDNEQFF,TGTGCCAGCAGTTTATGGGGGCAGGGGTTCGACAATGAGCAGTTCTTC
NA,TRBV14,TRBJ1-4,NA,CASSQEIGGLSKKLFF,TGTGCCAGCAGCCAAGAGATAGGGGGACTGTCCAAAAAACTGTTTTTT
NA,TRBV5-4,TRBJ2-7,NA,CASSLVGGHRDYEQYF,TGTGCCAGCAGCTTGGTTGGGGGACACCGAGATTACGAGCAGTACTTC
NA,TRBV4-1,TRBJ2-5,TRBD2,CASSRSFRGEETQYF,TGCGCCAGCAGCCGCTCATTTCGGGGGGAAGAGACCCAGTACTTC
NA,TRBV7-9,TRBJ1-1,NA,CASSPQVFDTEAFF,TGTGCCAGCAGCCCCCAGGTTTTCGACACTGAAGCTTTCTTT
NA,TRBV7-6,TRBJ2-2,TRBD2,CASSFTSAGGTTGELFF,TGTGCCAGCAGCTTTACTTCGGCGGGGGGGACCACCGGGGAGCTGTTTTTT
NA,TRBV2,TRBJ2-2,NA,CASSEWPSSTGELFF,TGTGCCAGCAGTGAATGGCCGTCGAGCACCGGGGAGCTGTTTTTT
NA,TRBV2,TRBJ2-7,NA,CASRGSSNSYEQYF,TGTGCCAGCAGGGGGTCATCAAACTCCTACGAGCAGTACTTC
NA,TRBV10-1,TRBJ2-2,NA,CASSEFRAGELFF,TGCGCCAGCAGTGAGTTTCGGGCCGGGGAGCTGTTTTTT
NA,TRBV27,TRBJ1-4,NA,CASSSAGGVEKLFF,TGTGCCAGCAGTTCGGCTGGGGGCGTTGAAAAACTGTTTTTT
NA,TRBV4-1,TRBJ1-1,NA,CASSPLTGGDTEAFF,TGCGCCAGCAGCCCCTTAACGGGCGGGGACACTGAAGCTTTCTTT
NA,TRBV7-3,TRBJ2-5,NA,CASSLNQGTQYF,TGTGCCAGCAGCTTAAACCAGGGGACCCAGTACTTC
NA,TRBV5-1,TRBJ1-6,NA,CASSLEGQGSLDSPLHF,TGCGCCAGCAGCTTGGAAGGCCAGGGAAGTTTGGATTCACCCCTCCACTTT
NA,TRBV14,TRBJ1-2,NA,CASSQAQGFHGYTF,TGTGCCAGCAGCCAGGCCCAGGGTTTCCATGGCTACACCTTC
NA,TRBV13,TRBJ2-2,NA,CASKRWGNTGELFF,TGTGCCAGCAAAAGGTGGGGAAACACCGGGGAGCTGTTTTTT
NA,TRBV19,TRBJ2-7,TRBD2,CASSARTSGRRTYEQYF,TGTGCCAGTAGTGCCAGGACTAGCGGGAGGCGGACCTACGAGCAGTACTTC
NA,TRBV9,TRBJ2-7,TRBD2,CASSVEVGGLYEQYF,TGTGCCAGCAGCGTAGAAGTGGGAGGGCTCTACGAGCAGTACTTC
NA,TRBV27,TRBJ2-7,NA,CASSLSGWAYEQYF,TGTGCCAGCAGTTTATCAGGTTGGGCCTACGAGCAGTACTTC
NA,TRBV19,TRBJ1-5,NA,CASNFDGNQPQHF,TGTGCCAGTAATTTTGACGGGAATCAGCCCCAGCATTTT
NA,TRBV11-2,TRBJ2-3,TRBD1,CASSLNQGASSPYTQYF,TGTGCCAGCAGCTTAAATCAGGGGGCGTCGTCTCCATATACGCAGTATTTT
few,TRBV29-1,TRBJ2-3,NA,CSVTRGRDRGTDTQYF,TGCAGCGTCACAAGAGGCAGGGACCGAGGCACAGATACGCAGTATTTT
NA,TRBV5-1,TRBJ2-3,NA,CASSLGAGFTDTQYF,TGCGCCAGCAGCTTGGGCGCGGGGTTCACAGATACGCAGTATTTT
NA,TRBV5-4,TRBJ1-1,NA,CASSLASGRYTEAFF,TGTGCCAGCAGCTTGGCCTCCGGACGGTACACTGAAGCTTTCTTT
NA,TRBV2,TRBJ2-5,NA,CASSYRVGQYF,TGTGCCAGCAGCTACAGGGTTGGCCAGTACTTC
NA,TRBV4-1,TRBJ2-1,TRBD2,CASSQGLAGANNEQFF,TGCGCCAGCAGCCAAGGACTAGCGGGGGCCAACAATGAGCAGTTCTTC
NA,TRBV2,TRBJ1-1,NA,CASGNTEAFF,TGTGCCAGCGGGAACACTGAAGCTTTCTTT
once,TRBV28,TRBJ2-3,TRBD1,CASRTGGTDTQYF,TGTGCCAGCCGGACAGGGGGCACAGATACGCAGTATTTT
NA,TRBV6-6,TRBJ1-5,NA,CASTRGGNERQPQHF,TGTGCCAGCACTAGGGGGGGGAATGAGCGACAGCCCCAGCATTTT
NA,TRBV27,TRBJ2-5,TRBD1,CASSLWGQGAWETQYF,TGTGCCAGCAGTTTATGGGGTCAGGGGGCATGGGAGACCCAGTACTTC
NA,TRBV6-1,TRBJ1-5,TRBD1,CASTRGQGNQPQHF,TGTGCCAGCACAAGGGGGCAAGGCAATCAGCCCCAGCATTTT
NA,TRBV7-6,TRBJ2-1,NA,CASSSDRGDEQFF,TGTGCCAGCAGCTCGGACAGAGGGGATGAGCAGTTCTTC
NA,TRBV30,TRBJ1-2,NA,CAWGHDSGSDGYTF,TGTGCCTGGGGACATGACTCGGGATCGGATGGCTACACCTTC
NA,TRBV6-5,TRBJ1-2,NA,CASRTEYGYTF,TGTGCCAGCAGAACTGAGTATGGCTACACCTTC
NA,TRBV27,TRBJ2-3,TRBD1,CASRSGGRFTDTQYF,TGTGCCAGCAGATCAGGGGGAAGATTCACAGATACGCAGTATTTT
NA,TRBV28,TRBJ2-2,NA,CASRSPGVITGELFF,TGTGCCAGCAGATCCCCAGGGGTCATCACCGGGGAGCTGTTTTTT
NA,TRBV5-1,TRBJ2-5,TRBD1,CASSLQGTQETQYF,TGCGCCAGCAGCTTACAGGGGACCCAAGAGACCCAGTACTTC
NA,TRBV7-9,TRBJ2-5,NA,CASSPQGETQYF,TGTGCCAGCAGCCCCCAAGGAGAGACCCAGTACTTC
NA,TRBV6-5,TRBJ2-5,NA,CASSLVEGETQYF,TGTGCCAGCAGCCTGGTAGAGGGGGAGACCCAGTACTTC
NA,TRBV2,TRBJ2-2,TRBD1,CASRAGQGSNTGELFF,TGTGCCAGCAGGGCCGGACAGGGGTCGAACACCGGGGAGCTGTTTTTT
NA,TRBV5-1,TRBJ1-2,NA,CASNDGGETYYGYTF,TGCGCCAGCAACGACGGCGGGGAAACGTACTATGGCTACACCTTC
NA,TRBV15,TRBJ2-2,NA,CATSSQGNTGELFF,TGTGCCACCAGCAGCCAGGGTAACACCGGGGAGCTGTTTTTT
NA,TRBV4-1,TRBJ2-7,NA,CASSQPDRTSEQYF,TGCGCCAGCAGCCAACCCGACAGGACTTCCGAGCAGTACTTC
NA,TRBV19,TRBJ2-5,NA,CASSIATGTKETQYF,TGTGCCAGTAGTATAGCCACTGGGACGAAAGAGACCCAGTACTTC
NA,TRBV11-2,TRBJ2-6,NA,CASSLMAGANVLTF,TGTGCCAGCAGCTTGATGGCTGGGGCCAACGTCCTGACTTTC
NA,TRBV27,TRBJ2-2,TRBD1,CASSLRDRAPGELFF,TGTGCCAGCAGTCTCCGGGACAGGGCGCCCGGGGAGCTGTTTTTT
NA,TRBV28,TRBJ1-1,TRBD1,CASSTGGVEAFF,TGTGCCAGCAGTACAGGGGGCGTTGAAGCTTTCTTT
NA,TRBV6-5,TRBJ2-1,TRBD2,CASSPGTSGFDEQFF,TGTGCCAGCAGCCCTGGGACTAGCGGGTTTGATGAGCAGTTCTTC
NA,TRBV4-2,TRBJ2-2,NA,CASSQGQGGANTGELFF,TGTGCCAGCAGCCAAGGTCAGGGCGGGGCGAACACCGGGGAGCTGTTTTTT
NA,TRBV5-8,TRBJ1-1,NA,CASSVKTALPNTEAFF,TGTGCCAGCAGCGTAAAGACAGCATTACCGAACACTGAAGCTTTCTTT
NA,TRBV9,TRBJ2-2,TRBD2,CASSSRLAGGDTGELFF,TGTGCCAGCAGCTCTCGACTAGCGGGAGGGGACACCGGGGAGCTGTTTTTT